Below are 32 T cell receptor beta chains sequenced from a single sample in a study of Ad26.COV2.S vaccination and SARS-CoV-2 variants. Clones were sequenced by immunoSEQ multiplex PCR, and TCRdb holds only the in-frame ones, with some missing. The repertoire has about 350,000 clones, 85% to 90% of them found once; the top ten carry approximately 5%. Treatment given: some 19 received Ad26.COV2.S at low or high dose, single or two shots; about five received placebo; per-sample allocation not given. The samples were gathered on day 63 after the first injection of vaccine or placebo. Specimen: peripheral blood, collected in a trial of Ad26.COV2.S vaccine versus placebo. The receptor source for this set is a person aged 18-65 years who received the Ad26.COV2.S COVID-19 vaccine or a placebo.

V and J are TRBV6-6 and TRBJ1-1; D is ambiguous. Between the trimmed V and J ends, which lost 7 bases and 4 bases, there was a span of 19 bases. The CDR3 runs 15 residues. CDR1 MNHNY and CDR2 SVGAGI come from the germline V gene (reference sequence). DNA of the CDR3: TGTGCCAGCACCGCTCCCTACGGGGTGGGCACTGAAGCTTTCTTT. Translated: CASTAPYGVGTEAFF.

J is TRBJ1-1 and V is TRBV12-3 or TRBV12-4, with D unresolved. CDR3 length: 13 residues. The V end lost 1 base, the J end lost 8 bases, and 11 bases lay between the germline ends. The CDR3 region has the DNA TGTGCCAGCAGTTTAGTGGACCCGGGGGAAGCTTTCTTT. Protein sequence: CASSLVDPGEAFF.

The chain recombines TRBV10-3 with TRBJ2-2; 12 bases fit TRBD2. Germline lookup yields CDR1 ENHRY and CDR2 SYGVKD. The CDR3 runs 13 residues. V lost 10 bases, J lost 5 bases, and 2 bases stayed unmatched. As DNA, the CDR3 is TGTGCCACTAGCGGGAGGGAGACCGGGGAGCTGTTTTTT. Translated: CATSGRETGELFF.

The chain couples TRBV6-5 to TRBJ2-7; 9 positions agree with TRBD1. The CDR3 runs 14 residues. CDR1 is MNHEY, CDR2 SVGAGI, per germline. The V and J ends lost 2 bases and 7 bases, in that order; junction bases with no gene match: 6. The DNA for the CDR3 is TGTGCCAGCAGTTACCTCGGGACAGGGAGGGAGCAGTACTTC. It codes for CASSYLGTGREQYF.

V usage is TRBV18 and J usage is TRBJ1-1; D is perhaps TRBD1 (5 bases). The germline CDR1 and CDR2 sequences are KGHSH and LQKENI. The ends were cut back, 5 bases at V and 1 base at J, with 8 bases in the middle. CDR3 length equals 13 residues. CDR3 coding DNA: TGTGCCAGCTCAACGACAGAGAACACTGAAGCTTTCTTT. This codes for CASSTTENTEAFF.

This chain connects TRBV5-1 to TRBJ2-1, with D hard to call. This CDR3 has 15 amino acids. V shed 6 bases and J shed 0 bases, with 13 bases lying between them. CDR1 and CDR2 (germline): SGHRS, YFSETQ. CDR3 protein: CASKLVDSSYNEQFF. The CDR3 region has the DNA TGCGCCAGCAAACTCGTGGATAGCTCCTACAATGAGCAGTTCTTC.

The J gene is TRBJ2-1, the V gene TRBV19, with 14 bases aligning to TRBD2. Germline lookup yields CDR1 LNHDA and CDR2 SQIVND (reference sequence). The junction had 6 bases not matched to a gene; V was cut back by 5 bases and J by 6 bases. The CDR3 is 16 amino acids. CDR3 sequence: CASSPGLAGGPNEQFF. Here the CDR3 DNA reads TGTGCCAGTAGTCCTGGACTAGCGGGAGGTCCCAATGAGCAGTTCTTC.

V and J are TRBV11-2 and TRBJ2-1; TRBD2 matches 9 bases. Germline CDR1 SGHAT, CDR2 FQNNGV. The CDR3 extends over 16 amino acids. The V and J ends lost 5 bases and 6 bases, in that order; junction bases with no gene match: 11. This chain's CDR3 is CASSKAGGPRLNEQFF. The CDR3 DNA follows: TGTGCCAGCAGCAAGGCGGGGGGGCCAAGGCTCAATGAGCAGTTCTTC.

The chain links TRBV3-1 (or the pseudogene TRBV3-2) to TRBJ2-1; TRBD2 might be the D (5 bases). Germline V gives CDR1 LGHDT, CDR2 YNNKEL (reference sequence). With 0 bases removed from V and 4 bases from J, the gap between germline ends came to 10 bases. The CDR3 has 15 residues. The CDR3 nucleotides read TGTGCCAGCAGCCAAGATACACTAGGGTACAATGAGCAGTTCTTC. Translation: CASSQDTLGYNEQFF.

The chain combines TRBV3-1 (or the pseudogene TRBV3-2) with TRBJ1-2; no clear D gene. The CDR3 loop spans 12 amino acids. The germline V gene encodes CDR1 LGHDT and CDR2 YNNKEL (reference sequence). V gave up 8 bases and J gave up 5 bases, with 12 bases separating them. Written as DNA, the CDR3 is TGTGCCAGCTCCCGTACGACTTATGGCTACACCTTC. It specifies CASSRTTYGYTF.

The rearrangement links TRBV18 to TRBJ1-5; 7 nucleotides agree with TRBD1. With 6 bases clipped from V and 3 bases from J, the junction kept 11 bases outside the gene matches. There are 16 residues in the CDR3. Germline V gene sequence: CDR1 KGHSH, CDR2 LQKENI. CDR3 amino acids: CASSHRGRADNQPQHF. The CDR3 DNA is TGTGCCAGCTCCCACAGGGGCAGGGCCGACAATCAGCCCCAGCATTTT.

V usage is TRBV19 and J usage is TRBJ1-2; D gene uncertain. CDR3 length: 13 amino acids. Germline CDR1 LNHDA, CDR2 SQIVND (reference sequence). Deletions cut 3 bases from V and 8 bases from J, with 13 bases between. The CDR3 nucleotides read TGTGCCAGTAGTATGGGCCAACAGTTCGGCTACACCTTC. It specifies CASSMGQQFGYTF.

This clone has a handful of counts. This chain connects TRBV28 to TRBJ1-1; D is ambiguous. Germline loops: CDR1 MDHEN, CDR2 SYDVKM. There are 12 residues in the CDR3. With 6 bases removed from V and 6 bases from J, the gap between germline ends came to 11 bases. The CDR3 DNA reads TGTGCCAGCAGAGCCCAAACTGCTGAAGCTTTCTTT. Protein: CASRAQTAEAFF.

The chain recombines TRBV2 with TRBJ2-2; 9 bases fit TRBD2. The trim removed 5 bases at V and 4 bases at J, leaving 8 bases unmatched. The CDR3 spans 16 residues. Germline V CDR1 and CDR2: SNHLY, FYNNEI. The CDR3 protein is CASSREAGGVTGELFF. The DNA for the CDR3 is TGTGCCAGCAGTCGGGAAGCGGGAGGAGTCACCGGGGAGCTGTTTTTT.

This sequence joins TRBV19 and TRBJ1-3; D is ambiguous. Looked up from germline, CDR1 is LNHDA and CDR2 is SQIVND (reference sequence). CDR3 length: 14 residues. The V and J ends lost 4 bases and 2 bases respectively, with 9 bases between them. The CDR3 DNA follows: TGTGCCAGTAGTAGTATAGGAACTGGAAACACCATATATTTT. It encodes CASSSIGTGNTIYF.

This chain connects TRBV15 to TRBJ1-5; a weak D match, TRBD1 (5 bases). CDR1 and CDR2 from the germline V gene are LNHNV and YYDKDF (reference sequence). The CDR3 runs 14 residues. V shed 0 bases and J shed 6 bases, with 9 bases lying between them. The DNA of the CDR3 is TGTGCCACCAGCAGAGATCGGGGGGTTCAGCCCCAGCATTTT. Translated: CATSRDRGVQPQHF.

The chain recombines TRBV5-4 with TRBJ2-7, with 9 bases matching TRBD2. V was pared by 0 bases and J by 3 bases, with 7 bases of the junction left unmatched. The V gene's germline CDR1 is SGHNT and CDR2 YYREEE (reference sequence). The CDR3 loop spans 16 amino acids. The CDR3 DNA follows: TGTGCCAGCAGCTTGGGCTTCGCGGGGGGGATCTACGAGCAGTACTTC. This encodes CASSLGFAGGIYEQYF.

The gene calls are TRBV5-4 and TRBJ2-1, with 11 bases that match TRBD2. Losses at the gene ends were 6 bases for V and 1 base for J; bases not matched to a gene: 3. Germline lookup yields CDR1 SGHNT and CDR2 YYREEE (reference sequence). CDR3 length: 15 amino acids. CDR3 coding DNA: TGTGCCAGCACCAGGACTAGCGGGTCCTACAATGAGCAGTTCTTC. Encoded protein: CASTRTSGSYNEQFF.

There are a few counts of this clone. CDR3 residues: CASSLRGQDPYGYTF. The CDR3 DNA reads TGTGCCAGTAGCCTGCGAGGACAGGACCCTTATGGCTACACCTTC. The J gene is TRBJ1-2, the V gene TRBV19; 7 bases align to TRBD1. Unmatched junction bases numbered 12, after V lost 6 bases and J lost 5 bases. The CDR3 runs 15 residues. Germline loops: CDR1 LNHDA, CDR2 SQIVND (reference sequence).

The J gene is TRBJ2-1, the V gene TRBV29-1; 8 bases agree with TRBD2. CDR1 and CDR2 (germline): SQVTM, ANQGSEA. The CDR3 runs 14 residues. J gave up 6 bases and V 3 bases, and 7 bases lay outside the gene matches. The CDR3 loop is CSVDGREVVNEQFF. CDR3 coding DNA: TGCAGCGTTGATGGGCGGGAGGTCGTCAATGAGCAGTTCTTC.

The chain recombines TRBV6-5 with TRBJ1-2; TRBD1 matches at 7 bases. J gave up 0 bases and V 6 bases, and 4 bases lay outside the gene matches. CDR1 is MNHEY, CDR2 SVGAGI, per germline. This CDR3 spans 14 amino acids. The CDR3 sequence is CASRQGFSNYGYTF. DNA for the CDR3: TGTGCCAGCAGACAGGGGTTTTCTAACTATGGCTACACCTTC.

The rearrangement joins TRBV7-2 to TRBJ2-7; D is possibly TRBD2 (6 bases). CDR1 and CDR2 (germline): SGHTA, FQGNSA. The CDR3 contains 15 residues. With 3 bases removed from V and 0 bases from J, the gap between germline ends came to 12 bases. The CDR3 nucleotides read TGTGCCAGCAGCTTCTGCGGGGTATGCTCCTACGAGCAGTACTTC. Protein: CASSFCGVCSYEQYF.

The chain has TRBV7-8 and TRBJ1-4, with 7 positions matching TRBD1. Germline V CDR1 and CDR2: SGHVS, FQNEAQ. This CDR3 comprises 13 residues. The V and J ends lost 9 bases and 3 bases, in that order; junction bases with no gene match: 4. The CDR3 loop is CASQGEANEKLFF. The DNA for the CDR3 is TGTGCCAGTCAGGGGGAAGCTAATGAAAAACTGTTTTTT.

The chain employs TRBV24-1 and TRBJ2-1; TRBD2 agrees at 12 bases. The V and J ends lost 0 bases and 5 bases, in that order; junction bases with no gene match: 4. This CDR3 contains 17 residues. The germline gives CDR1 KGHDR, CDR2 SFDVKD. Here the CDR3 reads CATSDLPLAGGHNEQFF. CDR3 DNA: TGTGCCACCAGTGATTTGCCCCTAGCGGGAGGGCACAATGAGCAGTTCTTC.

The gene calls are TRBV4-1 and TRBJ1-5; D is unclear. Trimming took off 3 bases at V and 5 bases at J, with 8 bases between the two ends. The germline V gene has CDR1 MGHRA and CDR2 YSYEKL. The CDR3 is 13 amino acids. CDR3 DNA sequence: TGCGCCAGCAGCCAGGCGAGTTATCAGCCCCAGCATTTT. Encoded protein: CASSQASYQPQHF.

This clone was detected only once. The chain couples TRBV7-2 to TRBJ2-7, with D tentatively TRBD2 (7 bases). The CDR3 consists of 13 residues. With 1 base removed from V and 6 bases from J, the gap between germline ends came to 10 bases. Germline CDR1 reads SGHTA; CDR2 reads FQGNSA. The CDR3 protein is CASSLGGGVEQYF. In nucleotides, the CDR3 is TGTGCCAGCAGCTTAGGGGGGGGCGTCGAGCAGTACTTC.

This rearrangement joins TRBV6-2 or TRBV6-3 to TRBJ1-2; D gene unclear. Trimming left V 4 bases short and J 8 bases short, with 20 bases between. This CDR3 has 15 amino acids. The germline CDR1 and CDR2 sequences are MNHEY and SVGEGT. CDR3 sequence: CASSSPTSGSPGYTF. The CDR3 region has the DNA TGTGCCAGCAGTTCCCCGACGTCGGGGTCCCCGGGCTACACCTTC.

This sequence joins TRBV3-1 (or the pseudogene TRBV3-2) and TRBJ2-2, with 8 bases aligning to TRBD2. CDR1 LGHDT and CDR2 YNNKEL come from the germline V gene (reference sequence). With 0 bases clipped from V and 5 bases from J, the junction kept 5 bases outside the gene matches. This CDR3 has 16 residues. As DNA, the CDR3 is TGTGCCAGCAGCCAAGACATGTCGGGAGGGACCGGGGAGCTGTTTTTT. This translates into CASSQDMSGGTGELFF.

DNA of the CDR3: TGTGCCAGCAGCTTGGACAGTGCTAGCACAGATACGCAGTATTTT. Protein: CASSLDSASTDTQYF. This sequence joins TRBV5-6 and TRBJ2-3; D unresolved. CDR3 length equals 15 residues. From germline, CDR1 is SGHDT and CDR2 YYEEEE. The ends were cut back, 0 bases at V and 0 bases at J, with 8 bases in the middle.

The gene calls are TRBV28 and TRBJ2-7, with 8 nucleotides matching TRBD1. Per the germline V gene, CDR1 is MDHEN and CDR2 is SYDVKM. V was clipped by 1 base and J by 6 bases; unmatched bases: 5. The CDR3 contains 14 residues. For the CDR3, the DNA is TGTGCCAGCAGTTTATCATCAGGGGGCCTCGAGCAGTACTTC. It translates to CASSLSSGGLEQYF.

The J gene is TRBJ2-3, the V gene TRBV11-2; D might be TRBD2 (6 bases). This CDR3 has 15 residues. The V end was cut by 3 bases, the J end by 0 bases, with 10 bases between. CDR1 and CDR2 (germline): SGHAT, FQNNGV. The CDR3 nucleotides read TGTGCCAGCAGCTTCGACAGCGGGAGCACAGATACGCAGTATTTT. Its translation is CASSFDSGSTDTQYF.

This sequence joins TRBV30 and TRBJ1-5; a possible D gene is TRBD1 (6 bases). Trimming pared 0 bases from V and 0 bases from J, leaving 9 bases between. CDR3 length equals 15 residues. CDR1 and CDR2 from the germline V gene are GTSNPN and SVGIG (reference sequence). The CDR3 DNA sequence: TGTGCCTGGAGTGTTAAGGGGGATAGCAATCAGCCCCAGCATTTT. Protein: CAWSVKGDSNQPQHF.